A single T cell receptor beta chain is shown here with its context. These data are taken from a study of blood T cell repertoires in COVID-19. Assay: immunoSEQ multiplex PCR; the TCRdb copy retains only in-frame clones and omits some. The sample has hundreds of thousands of clones, more than 85% seen once. The origin of this receptor is a man between 70 and 80 years old with acute or convalescent COVID-19. Specimen: peripheral blood.

This CDR3 reads CASSERGMTGNTIYF. The CDR3 DNA sequence: TGTGCCAGCAGCGAGAGGGGGATGACTGGAAACACCATATATTTT. The chain couples TRBV28 to TRBJ1-3; possible D gene TRBD1, 6 bases. Looked up from germline, CDR1 is MDHEN and CDR2 is SYDVKM. The CDR3 totals 15 residues. Trimming left V 6 bases short and J 2 bases short, with 14 bases between.